The 16 T cell receptor beta chains listed next were all sequenced from one sample in a study of cytomegalovirus exposure and HLA in healthy donors. Assay used: immunoSEQ multiplex PCR; TCRdb lists only in-frame clones, some missing. The sample lists fewer than 200,000 clones; about 90% were seen once. Sequences were obtained from PBMCs. Every receptor here comes from a young woman in good health and CMV-seropositive.

The rearrangement links TRBV29-1 to TRBJ2-7; the match to TRBD1 covers 7 bases. V was pared by 4 bases and J by 2 bases, with 14 bases of the junction left unmatched. This CDR3 has 16 residues. CDR1 SQVTM and CDR2 ANQGSEA come from the germline V gene. Written as DNA, the CDR3 is TGCAGCGTTGGTTTAGGGGGCGTGGACCTTGCCTACGAGCAGTACTTC. Translation: CSVGLGGVDLAYEQYF.

CDR3 sequence (DNA): TGCGCCAGCAGCTTGCGGGAGGCCGTATACAATGAGCAGTTCTTC. Encoded protein: CASSLREAVYNEQFF. The gene calls are TRBV5-1 and TRBJ2-1; 7 nucleotides line up with TRBD2. Germline CDR1 SGHRS, CDR2 YFSETQ. After removal of 1 base from V and 4 bases from J, the junction contained 5 bases not matched to a gene. This CDR3 is 15 amino acids long.

V is TRBV5-3 and J is TRBJ1-1; D is ambiguous. TRBV5-3 is reported as an ORF; its role is uncertain. CDR3 size: 15 residues. The germline V and J ends were trimmed by 0 bases and 4 bases, with 13 bases remaining between them. CDR3 amino acids: CARSLEESRLTEAFF. The CDR3 coding sequence is TGTGCCAGAAGCTTGGAGGAGTCACGTCTCACTGAAGCTTTCTTT.

This clone was seen a handful of times. CDR3 nucleotides: TGTGCCAGCAGATTATGCCTGAGGAACACCGGGGAGCTGTTTTTT. Protein: CASRLCLRNTGELFF. V usage is TRBV5-7 and J usage is TRBJ2-2; unclear D gene. TRBV5-7 is reported as an ORF; its role is uncertain. This CDR3 is built from 15 residues. V lost 5 bases and J 1 base, leaving 12 bases between the germline ends.

The chain carries TRBV4-3 and TRBJ2-1, with TRBD1 as a possible D gene (5 bases). The V gene's germline CDR1 is LGHNA and CDR2 YSLEER. The CDR3 is made up of 16 amino acids. V shed 0 bases and J shed 3 bases, with 12 bases lying between them. The CDR3 protein is CASSQEGQGNYNEQFF. CDR3 DNA sequence: TGCGCCAGCAGCCAAGAGGGGCAGGGTAACTACAATGAGCAGTTCTTC.

The genes are TRBV27 and TRBJ2-4; 8 nucleotides line up with TRBD2. Germline V gene data show CDR1 as MNHEY and CDR2 as SMNVEV (reference sequence). The length of the CDR3 is 15 residues. The V segment lost 2 bases and the J segment 11 bases; nucleotides outside the gene matches: 11. CDR3 sequence (DNA): TGTGCCAGCAGTTTAATGGGAACAGCGGGGGTCCTTCAGTACTTC. It translates to CASSLMGTAGVLQYF.

J is TRBJ1-1 and V is TRBV11-3, with a tentative D call TRBD1 (5 bases). The germline V gene has CDR1 SGHNT and CDR2 YENEEA. V was shortened by 2 bases and J by 3 bases, with 16 bases between the two germline ends. This CDR3 spans 16 amino acids. CDR3 sequence reads: CASSLTHQGGDTEAFF. The CDR3 DNA reads TGTGCCAGCAGCTTAACTCACCAGGGTGGGGACACTGAAGCTTTCTTT.

This chain uses TRBV6-1 with TRBJ2-7; the D gene is possibly TRBD1 (6 bases). CDR3 length: 15 amino acids. V lost 6 bases to trimming and J lost 3 bases, with 18 bases between them. Germline CDR1 reads MNHNS; CDR2 reads SASEGT. CDR3 residues: CASSLQNSQGYEQYF. The CDR3 DNA sequence: TGTGCCAGCAGCCTACAAAACTCACAGGGCTACGAGCAGTACTTC.

The chain employs TRBV7-2 and TRBJ2-3, with D perhaps TRBD2 (5 bases). V dropped 1 base and J dropped 2 bases, with 10 bases sitting between them. The CDR3 totals 15 residues. Germline lookup yields CDR1 SGHTA and CDR2 FQGNSA. The CDR3 DNA reads as TGTGCCAGCAGCTTAGGAGGGAGTCCCACAGATACGCAGTATTTT. Encoded protein: CASSLGGSPTDTQYF.

CDR3 in DNA: TGTGCCAGCAGCTCCAGGGGTCGTCTAGGCTACAATGAGCAGTTCTTC. This encodes CASSSRGRLGYNEQFF. This chain links TRBV11-3 with TRBJ2-1, with TRBD1 as a possible D gene (6 bases). V lost 4 bases to trimming and J lost 3 bases, with 16 bases between them. Germline V gene data show CDR1 as SGHNT and CDR2 as YENEEA. The length of the CDR3 is 16 residues.

This chain connects TRBV28 to TRBJ2-2; 8 bases agree with TRBD2. V was pared by 6 bases and J by 5 bases, with 5 bases of the junction left unmatched. Per the germline V gene, CDR1 is MDHEN and CDR2 is SYDVKM. The CDR3 is 14 residues long. The CDR3 coding sequence is TGTGCCAGCAGGGGCGGCGGGGGGACCGGGGAGCTGTTTTTT. Its protein product is CASRGGGGTGELFF.

The J gene is TRBJ2-5, the V gene TRBV28; 8 bases match TRBD1. With 4 bases clipped from V and 3 bases from J, the junction kept 19 bases outside the gene matches. Germline V gene data show CDR1 as MDHEN and CDR2 as SYDVKM. The CDR3 sequence is 19 residues long. The CDR3 sequence is CASSSLEGQVDHLEETQYF. The CDR3 DNA is TGTGCCAGCAGTTCCCTTGAGGGACAGGTCGATCATCTCGAAGAGACCCAGTACTTC.

Here the CDR3 reads CASSFSVAEDTQYF. CDR3 DNA: TGTGCCAGCAGCTTTTCGGTAGCGGAAGATACGCAGTATTTT. This chain links TRBV5-8 with TRBJ2-3; TRBD2 might be the D (6 bases). Germline V CDR1 and CDR2: SGHTS, YDEGEE. V shed 2 bases and J shed 5 bases, with 12 bases lying between them. This CDR3 region has 14 residues. Looking up the rest from reference TRBV5-8 and TRBJ2-3 gives the full variable domain: EAGVTQSPTHLIKTRGQQATLRCSPISGHTSVYWYQQALGLGLQFLLWYDEGEERNRGNFPPRFSGRQFPNYSSELNVNALELEDSALYLCASSFSVAEDTQYFGPGTRLTVL.

In this sample, this clone turned up a few times. The genes are TRBV28 and TRBJ2-7; TRBD2 agrees at 10 bases. The CDR3 runs 12 residues. The V and J ends lost 5 bases and 7 bases, in that order; junction bases with no gene match: 2. Germline CDR1 MDHEN, CDR2 SYDVKM. In nucleotides, the CDR3 is TGTGCCAGCAGTATACTAGCGGGAGAGCAGTACTTC. This codes for CASSILAGEQYF.

The chain's CDR3 is CASSYGEGSNQPQHF. CDR3 DNA sequence: TGTGCCAGCAGTTATGGGGAGGGCTCTAATCAGCCCCAGCATTTT. The chain links TRBV2 to TRBJ1-5; no clear D gene. Germline V CDR1 and CDR2: SNHLY, FYNNEI. The CDR3 is made up of 15 amino acids. Trimming pared 5 bases from V and 4 bases from J, leaving 15 bases between.

This clone appeared a single time. The chain has TRBV30 and TRBJ1-4, with a possible D match to TRBD1 (5 bases). V shed 1 base and J shed 5 bases, with 11 bases lying between them. Looked up from germline, CDR1 is GTSNPN and CDR2 is SVGIG (reference sequence). The CDR3 loop spans 14 amino acids. CDR3: CAWSGYRKNEKLFF. The CDR3 DNA follows: TGTGCCTGGAGTGGGTACAGGAAAAATGAAAAACTGTTTTTT.